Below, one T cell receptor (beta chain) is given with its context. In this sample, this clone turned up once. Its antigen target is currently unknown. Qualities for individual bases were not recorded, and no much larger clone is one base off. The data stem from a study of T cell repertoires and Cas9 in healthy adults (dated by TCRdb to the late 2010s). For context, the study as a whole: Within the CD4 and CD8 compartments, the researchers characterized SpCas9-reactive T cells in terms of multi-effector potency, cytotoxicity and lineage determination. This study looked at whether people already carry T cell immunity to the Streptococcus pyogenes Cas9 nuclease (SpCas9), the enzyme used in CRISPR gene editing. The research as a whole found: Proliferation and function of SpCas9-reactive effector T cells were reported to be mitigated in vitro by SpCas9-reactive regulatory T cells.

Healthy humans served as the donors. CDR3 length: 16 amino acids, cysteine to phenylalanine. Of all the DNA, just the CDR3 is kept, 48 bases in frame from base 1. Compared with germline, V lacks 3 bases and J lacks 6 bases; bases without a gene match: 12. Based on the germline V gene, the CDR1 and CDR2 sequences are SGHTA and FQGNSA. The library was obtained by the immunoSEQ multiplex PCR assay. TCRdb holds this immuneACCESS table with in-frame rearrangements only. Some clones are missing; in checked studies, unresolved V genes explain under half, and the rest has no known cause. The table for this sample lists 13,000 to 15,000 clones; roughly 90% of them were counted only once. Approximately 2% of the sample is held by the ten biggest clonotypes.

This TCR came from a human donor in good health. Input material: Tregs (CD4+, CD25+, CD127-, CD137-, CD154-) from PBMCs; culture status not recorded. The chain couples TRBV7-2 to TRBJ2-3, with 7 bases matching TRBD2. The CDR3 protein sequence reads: CASSFPSGVGGDTQYF. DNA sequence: TGTGCCAGCAGCTTCCCGAGCGGGGTAGGCGGGGATACGCAGTATTTT.